Below, 14 T cell receptor beta chains from the same sample are listed, as sequenced in a study of T cells in Graves' hyperthyroidism and ophthalmopathy. TCR beta CDR3 sequences were amplified from RNA transcripts. The TCR CDR3 first-round RT-PCR relied on the HTBI primer set. One entry per CDR3 protein results from TCRdb running MiXCR on the multiplex PCR reads. The repertoire holds around 540,000 distinct CDR3 sequences, with about half as singletons. The sample taken for sequencing was peripheral blood or thyroid tissue (not recorded which). All receptors derive from a woman aged 18-35 years with Graves' hyperthyroidism.

This chain uses TRBV9 with TRBJ2-5; tentatively, D is TRBD1 (6 bases). The CDR3 is 13 residues long. Between the trimmed V and J ends, which lost 2 bases and 5 bases, there was a span of 10 bases. The V gene's germline CDR1 is SGDLS and CDR2 YYNGEE. The CDR3 coding sequence is TGTGCCAGCAGCGTGATGGGGGCGGAGACCCAGTACTTC. Translated, it gives CASSVMGAETQYF. Together with reference TRBV9 and TRBJ2-5, the CDR3 gives the full variable domain: DSGVTQTPKHLITATGQRVTLRCSPRSGDLSVYWYQQSLDQGLQFLIQYYNGEERAKGNILERFSAQQFPDLHSELNLSSLELGDSALYFCASSVMGAETQYFGPGTRLLVL.

This chain joins TRBV7-8 and TRBJ1-3; 9 nucleotides match TRBD1. Per the germline V gene, CDR1 is SGHVS and CDR2 is FQNEAQ. The junction had 4 bases not matched to a gene; V was cut back by 5 bases and J by 11 bases. The CDR3 contains 12 residues. CDR3: CASSLGQGAIYF. In DNA form, the CDR3 reads TGTGCCAGCAGCCTGGGACAGGGCGCCATATATTTT.

The CDR3 region is CASSLGNGQPQHF. The CDR3 DNA follows: TGTGCCAGCAGCTTGGGGAATGGTCAGCCCCAGCATTTT. This chain links TRBV7-2 with TRBJ1-5; D not certain. The CDR3 sequence is 13 residues long. V lost 3 bases, J lost 6 bases, and 9 bases lay in between. Germline CDR1 reads SGHTA; CDR2 reads FQGNSA.

The gene calls are TRBV2 and TRBJ1-3; TRBD1 might be the D (6 bases). Germline CDR1 is SNHLY and CDR2 is FYNNEI. The CDR3 covers 15 residues. V dropped 6 bases and J dropped 6 bases, with 18 bases sitting between them. The CDR3 loop is CASSLEGTTLNTIYF. Here the CDR3 DNA reads TGTGCCAGCAGCTTGGAAGGGACAACCTTAAACACCATATATTTT.

The rearrangement joins TRBV2 to TRBJ1-4; 7 bases map to TRBD1. Germline V gene sequence: CDR1 SNHLY, CDR2 FYNNEI. The CDR3 runs to 15 residues. Trimming took 6 bases from V and 8 from J; bases not matched to a gene: 12. The CDR3 DNA sequence: TGTGCCAGCAGCCGGACAGGCTGGGGCATCGAAAAACTGTTTTTT. It specifies CASSRTGWGIEKLFF.

This clonotype was recorded a few times. The J gene is TRBJ1-1, the V gene TRBV7-9, with a possible D match to TRBD1 (6 bases). CDR3 length equals 16 residues. Trimming took 5 bases from V and 5 from J, leaving 21 bases between them. Germline CDR1 SEHNR, CDR2 FQNEAQ (reference sequence). CDR3 coding DNA: TGTGCCAGCAGCCTAATGAGGTGGGGGCAGGGGACTGAAGCTTTCTTT. This translates into CASSLMRWGQGTEAFF. Based on the CDR3 plus reference TRBV7-9 and TRBJ1-1, the full variable domain is DTGVSQNPRHKITKRGQNVTFRCDPISEHNRLYWYRQTLGQGPEFLTYFQNEAQLEKSRLLSDRFSAERPKGSFSTLEIQRTEQGDSAMYLCASSLMRWGQGTEAFFGQGTRLTVV.

V and J are TRBV7-2 and TRBJ2-7; D may be TRBD1 or TRBD2 (6 bases each). CDR1 and CDR2 from the germline V gene are SGHTA and FQGNSA. The germline V and J ends were trimmed by 5 bases and 5 bases, with 19 bases remaining between them. There are 15 residues in the CDR3. CDR3 protein: CASSDTGSGAHEQYF. CDR3 nucleotide sequence: TGTGCCAGCAGCGATACAGGGTCGGGAGCTCACGAGCAGTACTTC.

This clonotype occurred many times. The chain combines TRBV19 with TRBJ1-3; D is unresolved. The CDR3 contains 12 residues. Trimming left V 6 bases short and J 2 bases short, with 5 bases between. Germline lookup yields CDR1 LNHDA and CDR2 SQIVND (reference sequence). The DNA of the CDR3 is TGTGCCAGTAGACAAGCTGGAAACACCATATATTTT. Amino acids: CASRQAGNTIYF. Variable domain in full (rest from reference TRBV19 and TRBJ1-3): DGGITQSPKYLFRKEGQNVTLSCEQNLNHDAMYWYRQDPGQGLRLIYYSQIVNDFQKGDIAEGYSVSREKKESFPLTVTSAQKNPTAFYLCASRQAGNTIYFGEGSWLTVV.

The chain recombines TRBV12-3 or TRBV12-4 with TRBJ2-7, with D possibly TRBD1 on 6 matching bases. This CDR3 region has 13 residues. V lost 7 bases and J lost 7, with 17 bases in between. The chain's CDR3 is CASKDQGLWEQYF. CDR3 coding DNA: TGTGCCAGCAAGGATCAGGGGTTATGGGAGCAGTACTTC.

The V gene is TRBV19, the J gene TRBJ1-2; D is possibly TRBD1 (6 bases). This CDR3 comprises 15 residues. The V end was cut by 7 bases, the J end by 2 bases, with 17 bases between. From germline, CDR1 is LNHDA and CDR2 SQIVND (reference sequence). For the CDR3, the DNA is TGTGCCAGTACCCGAATCCCCGGACAGAACTATGGCTACACCTTC. Translated, it gives CASTRIPGQNYGYTF.

The chain is built from TRBV5-1 and TRBJ1-3, with 9 bases matching TRBD1. The length of the CDR3 is 14 residues. CDR1 is SGHRS, CDR2 YFSETQ, per germline. Trimming cost V 4 bases and J 6 bases; bases outside gene matches: 5. The CDR3: CASSRWTGENTIYF. The CDR3 DNA is TGCGCCAGCAGCCGTTGGACAGGGGAAAACACCATATATTTT.

This clonotype appeared many times. V is TRBV2 and J is TRBJ1-2, with D possibly matching TRBD1 (5 bases). This CDR3 is built from 12 residues. Trimming removed 6 bases from V and 5 bases from J, with 10 bases in between. Germline-derived CDR1 and CDR2 are SNHLY and FYNNEI. CDR3 in DNA: TGTGCCAGCAGACAGGCGACTTATGGCTACACCTTC. Protein sequence: CASRQATYGYTF.

The V and J genes are TRBV7-2 and TRBJ2-7; 9 nucleotides agree with TRBD2. J gave up 7 bases and V 8 bases, and 12 bases lay outside the gene matches. There are 14 residues in the CDR3. Germline V lookup: CDR1 SGHTA, CDR2 FQGNSA. The CDR3 DNA is TGTGCCAGCTTCTTCTATGAGCGGGAGGCGGAGCAGTACTTC. This encodes CASFFYEREAEQYF. Looking up the rest from reference TRBV7-2 and TRBJ2-7 gives the full variable domain: GAGVSQSPSNKVTEKGKDVELRCDPISGHTALYWYRQSLGQGLEFLIYFQGNSAPDKSGLPSDRFSAERTGGSVSTLTIQRTQQEDSAVYLCASFFYEREAEQYFGPGTRLTVT.

This chain joins TRBV10-3 and TRBJ1-5; 10 bases line up with TRBD1. Germline lookup yields CDR1 ENHRY and CDR2 SYGVKD. With V trimmed by 8 bases and J by 6 bases, 7 bases remained unmatched. The CDR3 is 14 residues long. CDR3 nucleotide sequence: TGTGCCATCGCGGACAGGGGGTTAGGTCAGCCCCAGCATTTT. This codes for CAIADRGLGQPQHF.